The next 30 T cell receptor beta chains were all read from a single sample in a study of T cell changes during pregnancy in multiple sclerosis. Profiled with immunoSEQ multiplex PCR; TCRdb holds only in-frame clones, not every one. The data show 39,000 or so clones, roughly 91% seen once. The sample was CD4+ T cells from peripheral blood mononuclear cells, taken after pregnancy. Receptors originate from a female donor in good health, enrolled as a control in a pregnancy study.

The CDR3 bases are TGTGCCGCATCTACAGGGAGCTCCTACAATGAGCAGTTCTTC. Translation: CAASTGSSYNEQFF. The chain recombines TRBV2 with TRBJ2-1, with TRBD1 as a possible D gene (6 bases). Trimming removed 11 bases at V and 0 bases at J, with 14 bases between. This CDR3 contains 14 residues. Germline loops: CDR1 SNHLY, CDR2 FYNNEI.

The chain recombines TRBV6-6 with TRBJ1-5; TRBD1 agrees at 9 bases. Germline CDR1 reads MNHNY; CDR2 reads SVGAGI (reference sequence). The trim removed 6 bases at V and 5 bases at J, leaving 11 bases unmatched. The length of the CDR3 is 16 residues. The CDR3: CASSRPWDRVDQPQHF. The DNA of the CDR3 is TGTGCCAGCAGCCGTCCTTGGGACAGGGTAGATCAGCCCCAGCATTTT.

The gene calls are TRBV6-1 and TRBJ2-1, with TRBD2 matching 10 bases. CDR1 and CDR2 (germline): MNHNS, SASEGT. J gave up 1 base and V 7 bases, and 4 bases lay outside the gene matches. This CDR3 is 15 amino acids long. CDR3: CASTLAGGSYNEQFF. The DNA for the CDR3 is TGTGCCAGCACCTTAGCGGGGGGATCCTACAATGAGCAGTTCTTC.

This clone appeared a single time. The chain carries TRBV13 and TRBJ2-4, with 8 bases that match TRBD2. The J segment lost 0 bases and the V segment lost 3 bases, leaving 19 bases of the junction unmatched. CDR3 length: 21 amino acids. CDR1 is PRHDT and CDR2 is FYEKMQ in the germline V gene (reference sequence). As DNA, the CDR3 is TGTGCCAGCAGCTTTGGGGCGATGGGGGCGGGGGGCGGCTTAGCCAAAAACATTCAGTACTTC. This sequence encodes CASSFGAMGAGGGLAKNIQYF. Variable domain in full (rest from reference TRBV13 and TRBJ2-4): AAGVIQSPRHLIKEKRETATLKCYPIPRHDTVYWYQQGPGQDPQFLISFYEKMQSDKGSIPDRFSAQQFSDYHSELNMSSLELGDSALYFCASSFGAMGAGGGLAKNIQYFGAGTRLSVL.

The CDR3 DNA is TGTGCCAGCAGCCCCACTCTAGCACGGGCCTCCTACGAGCAGTACTTC. Translation: CASSPTLARASYEQYF. The chain has TRBV7-2 and TRBJ2-7; weak D call: TRBD2 (5 bases). CDR3 length equals 16 residues. The ends were cut back, 5 bases at V and 0 bases at J, with 17 bases in the middle. In germline, CDR1 is SGHTA, CDR2 FQGNSA.

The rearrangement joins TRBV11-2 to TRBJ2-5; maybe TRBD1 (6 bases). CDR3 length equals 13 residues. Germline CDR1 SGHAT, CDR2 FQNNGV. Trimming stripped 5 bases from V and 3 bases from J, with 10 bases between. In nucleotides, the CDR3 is TGTGCCAGCAGCCGGGACACTAAAGAGACCCAGTACTTC. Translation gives CASSRDTKETQYF.

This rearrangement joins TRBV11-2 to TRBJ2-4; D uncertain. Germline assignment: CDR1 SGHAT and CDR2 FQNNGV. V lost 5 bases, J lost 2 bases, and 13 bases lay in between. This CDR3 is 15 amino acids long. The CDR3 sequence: CASSQTGFPKNIQYF. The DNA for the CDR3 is TGTGCCAGCAGCCAGACTGGTTTTCCCAAAAACATTCAGTACTTC.

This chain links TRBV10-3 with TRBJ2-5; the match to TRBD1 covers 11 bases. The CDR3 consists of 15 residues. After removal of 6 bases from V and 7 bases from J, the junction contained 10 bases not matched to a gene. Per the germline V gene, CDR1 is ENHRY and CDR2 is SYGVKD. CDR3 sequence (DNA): TGTGCCATCAGCCGAACGGGACAGGGGGTAGGGACCCAGTACTTC. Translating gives CAISRTGQGVGTQYF.

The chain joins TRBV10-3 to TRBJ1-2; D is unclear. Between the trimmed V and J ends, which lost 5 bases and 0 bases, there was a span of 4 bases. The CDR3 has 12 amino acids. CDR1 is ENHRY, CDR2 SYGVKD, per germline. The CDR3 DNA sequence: TGTGCCATCAGTCAGACTAACTATGGCTACACCTTC. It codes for CAISQTNYGYTF.

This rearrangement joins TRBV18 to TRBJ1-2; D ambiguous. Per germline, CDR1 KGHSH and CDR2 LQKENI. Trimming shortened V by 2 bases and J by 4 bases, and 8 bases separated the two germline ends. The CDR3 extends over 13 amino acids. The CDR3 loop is CASSPKEGYGYTF. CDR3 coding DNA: TGTGCCAGCTCACCAAAAGAGGGCTATGGCTACACCTTC.

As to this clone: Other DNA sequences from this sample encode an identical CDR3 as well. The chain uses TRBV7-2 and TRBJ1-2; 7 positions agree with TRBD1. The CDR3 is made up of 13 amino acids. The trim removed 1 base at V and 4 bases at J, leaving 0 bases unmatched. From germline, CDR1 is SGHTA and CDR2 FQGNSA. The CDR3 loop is CASSLGQGYGYTF. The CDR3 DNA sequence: TGTGCCAGCAGCTTAGGACAGGGCTATGGCTACACCTTC.

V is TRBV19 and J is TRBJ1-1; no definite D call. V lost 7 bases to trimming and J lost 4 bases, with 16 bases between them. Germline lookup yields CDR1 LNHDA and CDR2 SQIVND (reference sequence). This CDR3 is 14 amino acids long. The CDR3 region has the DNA TGTGCCAGTACTCGGAGGAATTTGGGCACTGAAGCTTTCTTT. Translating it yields CASTRRNLGTEAFF.

Written as DNA, the CDR3 is TGTGCCAGCAGTGAACTTGGGCAGGGGGGCTACACCTTC. Encoded protein: CASSELGQGGYTF. J is TRBJ1-2 and V is TRBV2, with a weak D call TRBD1 (6 bases). Trimming took off 2 bases at V and 8 bases at J, with 12 bases between the two ends. Germline CDR1 reads SNHLY; CDR2 reads FYNNEI. This CDR3 has 13 amino acids.

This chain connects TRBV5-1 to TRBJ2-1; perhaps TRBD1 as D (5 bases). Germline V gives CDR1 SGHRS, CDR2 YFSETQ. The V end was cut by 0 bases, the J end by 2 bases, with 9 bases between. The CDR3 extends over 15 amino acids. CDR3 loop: CASSLEQGTYNEQFF. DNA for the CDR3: TGCGCCAGCAGCTTGGAGCAGGGAACCTACAATGAGCAGTTCTTC.

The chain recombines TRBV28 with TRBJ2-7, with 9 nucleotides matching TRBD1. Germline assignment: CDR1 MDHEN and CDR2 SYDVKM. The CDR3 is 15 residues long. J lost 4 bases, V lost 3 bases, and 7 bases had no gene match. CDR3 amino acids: CASSFRGQGGYEQYF. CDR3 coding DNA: TGTGCCAGCAGTTTCCGGGGACAGGGCGGATACGAGCAGTACTTC.

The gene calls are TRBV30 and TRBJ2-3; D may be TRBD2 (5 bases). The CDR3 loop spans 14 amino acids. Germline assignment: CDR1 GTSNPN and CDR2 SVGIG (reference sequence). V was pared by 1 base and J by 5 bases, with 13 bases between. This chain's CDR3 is CAWSADSAGDTQYF. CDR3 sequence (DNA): TGTGCCTGGAGTGCGGACTCGGCGGGAGATACGCAGTATTTT. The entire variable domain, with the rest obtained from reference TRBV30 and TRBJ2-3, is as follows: SQTIHQWPATLVQPVGSPLSLECTVEGTSNPNLYWYRQAAGRGLQLLFYSVGIGQISSEVPQNLSASRPQDRQFILSSKKLLLSDSGFYLCAWSADSAGDTQYFGPGTRLTVL.

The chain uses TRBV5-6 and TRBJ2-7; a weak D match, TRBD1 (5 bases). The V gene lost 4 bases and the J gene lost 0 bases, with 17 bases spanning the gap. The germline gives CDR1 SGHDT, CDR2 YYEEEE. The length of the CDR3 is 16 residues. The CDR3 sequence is CASSPVLGASSYEQYF. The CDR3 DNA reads TGTGCCAGCAGCCCGGTTTTAGGGGCGAGCTCCTACGAGCAGTACTTC. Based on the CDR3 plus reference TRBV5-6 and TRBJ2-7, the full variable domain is DAGVTQSPTHLIKTRGQQVTLRCSPKSGHDTVSWYQQALGQGPQFIFQYYEEEERQRGNFPDRFSGHQFPNYSSELNVNALLLGDSALYLCASSPVLGASSYEQYFGPGTRLTVT.

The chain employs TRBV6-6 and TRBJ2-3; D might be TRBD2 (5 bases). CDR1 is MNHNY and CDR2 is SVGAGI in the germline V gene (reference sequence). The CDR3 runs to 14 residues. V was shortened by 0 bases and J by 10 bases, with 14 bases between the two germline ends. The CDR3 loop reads CASSYSPLLVAQYF. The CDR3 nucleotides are TGTGCCAGCAGTTACTCTCCATTACTAGTTGCGCAGTATTTT.

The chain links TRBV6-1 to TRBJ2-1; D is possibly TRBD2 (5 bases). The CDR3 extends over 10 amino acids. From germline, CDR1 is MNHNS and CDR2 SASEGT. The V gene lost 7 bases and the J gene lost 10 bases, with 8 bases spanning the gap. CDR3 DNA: TGTGCCAGCACGGGGTGGGAGCAGTTCTTC. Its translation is CASTGWEQFF.

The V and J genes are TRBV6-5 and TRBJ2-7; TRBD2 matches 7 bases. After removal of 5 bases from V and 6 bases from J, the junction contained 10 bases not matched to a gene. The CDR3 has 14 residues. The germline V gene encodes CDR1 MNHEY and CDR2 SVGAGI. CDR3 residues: CASSPRGGSSEQYF. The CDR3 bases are TGTGCCAGCAGTCCTCGGGGAGGGTCGAGCGAGCAGTACTTC.

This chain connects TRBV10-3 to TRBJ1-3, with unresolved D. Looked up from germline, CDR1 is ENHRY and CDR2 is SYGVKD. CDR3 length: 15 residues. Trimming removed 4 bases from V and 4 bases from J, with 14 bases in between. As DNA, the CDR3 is TGTGCCATCAGTGCTCTCAGGAAAACCGGAAACACCATATATTTT. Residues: CAISALRKTGNTIYF.

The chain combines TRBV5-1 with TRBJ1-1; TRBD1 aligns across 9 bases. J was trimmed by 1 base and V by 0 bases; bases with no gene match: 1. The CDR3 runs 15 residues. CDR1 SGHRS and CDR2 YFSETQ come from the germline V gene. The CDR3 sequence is CASSLVGQGNTEAFF. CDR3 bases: TGCGCCAGCAGCTTGGTGGGACAGGGGAACACTGAAGCTTTCTTT. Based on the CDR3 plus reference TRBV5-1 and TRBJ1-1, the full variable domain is KAGVTQTPRYLIKTRGQQVTLSCSPISGHRSVSWYQQTPGQGLQFLFEYFSETQRNKGNFPGRFSGRQFSNSRSEMNVSTLELGDSALYLCASSLVGQGNTEAFFGQGTRLTVV.

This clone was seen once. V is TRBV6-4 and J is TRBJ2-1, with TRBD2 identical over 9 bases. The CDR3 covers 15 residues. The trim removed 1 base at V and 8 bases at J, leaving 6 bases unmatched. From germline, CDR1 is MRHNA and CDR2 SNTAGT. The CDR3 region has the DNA TGTGCCAGCAGTGACTACTTAGCGGGAGTCGATGAGCAGTTCTTC. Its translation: CASSDYLAGVDEQFF.

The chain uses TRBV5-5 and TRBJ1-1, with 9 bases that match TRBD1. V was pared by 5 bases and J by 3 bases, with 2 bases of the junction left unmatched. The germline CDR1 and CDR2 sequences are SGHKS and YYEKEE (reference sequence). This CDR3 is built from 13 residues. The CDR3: CASRDRGDTEAFF. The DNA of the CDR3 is TGTGCCAGCAGAGACAGGGGGGACACTGAAGCTTTCTTT.

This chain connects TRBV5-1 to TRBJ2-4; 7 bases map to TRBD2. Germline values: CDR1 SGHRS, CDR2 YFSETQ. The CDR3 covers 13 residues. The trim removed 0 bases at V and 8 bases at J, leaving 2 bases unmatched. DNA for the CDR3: TGCGCCAGCAGCTTGGCTGGGGGGGACATTCAGTACTTC. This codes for CASSLAGGDIQYF.

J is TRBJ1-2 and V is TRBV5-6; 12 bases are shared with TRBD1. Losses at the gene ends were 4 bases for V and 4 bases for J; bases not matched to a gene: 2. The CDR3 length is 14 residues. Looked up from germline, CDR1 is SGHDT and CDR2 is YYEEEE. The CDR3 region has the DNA TGTGCCAGCAGCGGGGGACAGGGGGCCTATGGCTACACCTTC. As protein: CASSGGQGAYGYTF.

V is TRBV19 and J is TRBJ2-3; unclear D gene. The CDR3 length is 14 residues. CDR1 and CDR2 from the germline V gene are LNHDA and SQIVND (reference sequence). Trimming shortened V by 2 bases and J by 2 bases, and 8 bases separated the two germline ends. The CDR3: CASSIRGTTDTQYF. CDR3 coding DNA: TGTGCCAGTAGTATACGCGGTACCACAGATACGCAGTATTTT.

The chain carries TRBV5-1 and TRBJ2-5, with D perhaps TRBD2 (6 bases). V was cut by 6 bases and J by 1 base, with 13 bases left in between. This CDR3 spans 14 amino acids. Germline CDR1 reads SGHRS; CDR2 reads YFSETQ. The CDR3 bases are TGCGCCAGCAAAGGAGTCGGGGGCCAAGAGACCCAGTACTTC. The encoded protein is CASKGVGGQETQYF.

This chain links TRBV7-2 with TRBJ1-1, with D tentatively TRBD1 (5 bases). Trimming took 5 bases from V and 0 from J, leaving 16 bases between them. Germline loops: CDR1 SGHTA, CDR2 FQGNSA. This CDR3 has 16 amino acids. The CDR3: CASSPPRPGMNTEAFF. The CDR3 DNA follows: TGTGCCAGCAGCCCTCCTCGCCCAGGGATGAACACTGAAGCTTTCTTT.

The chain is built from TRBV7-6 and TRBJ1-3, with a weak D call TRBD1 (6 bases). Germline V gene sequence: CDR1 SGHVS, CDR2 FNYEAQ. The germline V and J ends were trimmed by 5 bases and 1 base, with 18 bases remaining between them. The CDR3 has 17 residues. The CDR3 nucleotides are TGTGCCAGCAGCATGAGGACACAGGGCAGTTCTGGAAACACCATATATTTT. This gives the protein CASSMRTQGSSGNTIYF.